This T cell receptor (beta chain) came from a study of T-cell memory formation after mild COVID-19. Study background: For the most part, TCR clusters were specific to one donor.

TCRdb reanalysed the 5' RACE reads using MiXCR and keeps one entry per CDR3 protein. Among 300,000 to 350,000 distinct CDR3 sequences listed, roughly an eighth were seen once. This clonotype was recorded at least ten times. Its matching antigen is unknown. Study-wide results and caveats: Second-wave clones with a day 37 peak had unconfirmed SARS-CoV-2 specificity. CD4+ contracting clones were mainly CM and EM; CD8+ ones, EMRA. Clones that got smaller from day 15 to 85 had even CD4/CD8, while clones growing later tipped toward CD4+.

This clonotype was sampled from a man between 18 and 29 years old who had mild COVID-19 (a few samples of this study predate the infection). Cell type and time point are not known. The sequencing input was PBMCs or a T cell subset sorted from them (not recorded which).

The chain's CDR3 is CASSQDGSSYNEQFF. The CDR3 nucleotides read TGTGCCAGCAGCCAAGATGGGAGCTCCTACAATGAGCAGTTCTTC. V usage is TRBV3-1 and J usage is TRBJ2-1; tentative D call: TRBD2 (5 bases). Germline V gene sequence: CDR1 LGHDT, CDR2 YNNKEL (reference sequence). CDR3 length: 15 amino acids. Trimming left V 0 bases short and J 0 bases short, with 6 bases between.